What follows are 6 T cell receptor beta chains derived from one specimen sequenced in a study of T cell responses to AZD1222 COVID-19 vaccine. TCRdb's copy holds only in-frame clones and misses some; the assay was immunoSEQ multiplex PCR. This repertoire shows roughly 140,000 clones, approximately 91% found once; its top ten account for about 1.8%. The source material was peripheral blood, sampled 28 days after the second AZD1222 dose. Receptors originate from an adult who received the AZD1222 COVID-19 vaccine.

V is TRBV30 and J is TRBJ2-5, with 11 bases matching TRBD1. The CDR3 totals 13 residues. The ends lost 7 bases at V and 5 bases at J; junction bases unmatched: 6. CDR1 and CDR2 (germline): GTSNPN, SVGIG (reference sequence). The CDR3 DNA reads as TGTGCCTTCGGGACAGGGGGGACGGAGACCCAGTACTTC. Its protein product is CAFGTGGTETQYF.

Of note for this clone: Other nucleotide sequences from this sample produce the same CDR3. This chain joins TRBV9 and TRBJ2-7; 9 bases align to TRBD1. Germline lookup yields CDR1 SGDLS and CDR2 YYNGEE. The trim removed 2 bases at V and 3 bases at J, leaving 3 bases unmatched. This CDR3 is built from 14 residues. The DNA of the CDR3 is TGTGCCAGCAGCGTTGGACAGGGGAACTACGAGCAGTACTTC. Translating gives CASSVGQGNYEQYF.

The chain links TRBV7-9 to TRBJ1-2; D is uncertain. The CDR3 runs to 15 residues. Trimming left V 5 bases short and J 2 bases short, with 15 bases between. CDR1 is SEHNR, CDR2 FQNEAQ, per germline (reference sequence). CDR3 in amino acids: CASSPSTRVNYGYTF. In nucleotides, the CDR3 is TGTGCCAGCAGCCCCTCCACAAGAGTCAACTATGGCTACACCTTC.

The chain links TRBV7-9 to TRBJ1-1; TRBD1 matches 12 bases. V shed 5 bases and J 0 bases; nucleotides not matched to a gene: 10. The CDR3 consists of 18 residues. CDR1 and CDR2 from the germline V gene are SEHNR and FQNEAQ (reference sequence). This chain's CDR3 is CASSPWSGTGGLNTEAFF. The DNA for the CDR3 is TGTGCCAGCAGCCCATGGTCGGGGACAGGGGGCTTGAACACTGAAGCTTTCTTT.

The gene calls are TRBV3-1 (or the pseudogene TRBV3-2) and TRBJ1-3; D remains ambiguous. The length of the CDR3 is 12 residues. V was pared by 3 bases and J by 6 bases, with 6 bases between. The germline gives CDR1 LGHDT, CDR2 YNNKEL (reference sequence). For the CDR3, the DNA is TGTGCCAGCAGCCACGAGAAAAACACCATATATTTT. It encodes CASSHEKNTIYF.

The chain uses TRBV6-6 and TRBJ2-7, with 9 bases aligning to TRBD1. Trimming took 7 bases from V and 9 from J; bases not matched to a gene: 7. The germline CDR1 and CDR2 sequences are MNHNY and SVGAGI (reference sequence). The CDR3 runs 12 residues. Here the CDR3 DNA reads TGTGCCAGCAAATCGGACAGGGGTGGGCAGTACTTC. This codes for CASKSDRGGQYF.